The 2 T cell receptor beta chains reported below all come from one sample, sequenced in a study of shared clonotypes between healthy human individuals. Using immunoSEQ multiplex PCR, the repertoire was profiled, and TCRdb retains in-frame clones only, with some absent. This table holds roughly 850,000 clones, about 96% found once. CD45RO-negative, CCR7-positively selected cells formed the naive CD8 fraction, excluding terminally differentiated effector memory CD45RA+ cells. The material sequenced was naive CD8+ T cells sorted from blood. The receptor source for this set is a man aged 30-40 years in good health.

The chain couples TRBV10-3 to TRBJ1-2; no definite D call. V was shortened by 3 bases and J by 0 bases, with 14 bases between the two germline ends. Germline-derived CDR1 and CDR2 are ENHRY and SYGVKD. The CDR3 is made up of 16 amino acids. CDR3 region: CAISDSGSWTNYGYTF. Here the CDR3 DNA reads TGTGCCATCAGTGACTCGGGGTCCTGGACTAACTATGGCTACACCTTC.

The chain recombines TRBV27 with TRBJ2-7; 7 bases line up with TRBD2. Unmatched junction bases numbered 12, after V lost 1 base and J lost 3 bases. The CDR3 runs to 17 residues. The germline V gene has CDR1 MNHEY and CDR2 SMNVEV (reference sequence). The CDR3 here is CASSLFRGGGPDYEQYF. The CDR3 bases are TGTGCCAGCAGTTTATTTCGTGGGGGAGGGCCTGACTACGAGCAGTACTTC.